These T cell receptor beta chains were read from a single sample in a study of blood T cell repertoires in COVID-19. Profiling relied on immunoSEQ multiplex PCR, and the TCRdb table lists in-frame clones only, not all of them. The sample lists more than 300,000 clones, almost 90% occurring once. The sequenced sample was peripheral blood. The receptor set was obtained from a woman aged 40 to 50 with COVID-19, enrolled during active disease. Both conserved end residues are part of each CDR3. D genes are given only for firm matches. Clone size, where shown, is once, few, many, or a class for clones that have expanded.

j_gene,abundance,d_gene,v_gene,CDR3aa,CDR3nt
TRBJ1-1,once,TRBD1,TRBV2,CASRGQGGEAFF,TGTGCCAGCAGGGGACAGGGTGGTGAAGCTTTCTTT
TRBJ1-1,NA,NA,TRBV15,CATSREKPGLGANTEAFF,TGTGCCACCAGCAGAGAGAAGCCGGGACTTGGGGCGAACACTGAAGCTTTCTTT
TRBJ1-1,few,NA,TRBV14,CASSQRGNTEAFF,TGTGCCAGCAGCCAGCGAGGGAACACTGAAGCTTTCTTT
TRBJ2-7,once,TRBD2,TRBV28,CASSRLGEGPGYGEQYF,TGTGCCAGCAGTCGACTAGGGGAGGGCCCAGGTTACGGCGAGCAGTACTTC
TRBJ1-1,NA,TRBD1,TRBV30,CACSTGLNTEAFF,TGTGCCTGCTCGACAGGGCTGAACACTGAAGCTTTCTTT
TRBJ2-2,NA,NA,TRBV5-1,CASSLVITQTSRFPGELFF,TGCGCCAGCAGCTTGGTTATTACCCAGACTAGTCGTTTTCCCGGGGAGCTGTTTTTT
TRBJ1-1,NA,NA,TRBV6-5,CASSYRGSRAFF,TGTGCCAGCAGTTACCGGGGGAGCAGGGCTTTCTTT
TRBJ2-1,once,TRBD1,TRBV15,CATSRDPLRLQGAPLYPEQFF,TGTGCCACCAGCAGAGATCCCCTCAGATTACAGGGGGCCCCCTTGTATCCTGAGCAGTTCTTC
TRBJ2-5,NA,NA,TRBV9,CASSREQGRETQYF,TGTGCCAGCAGCCGAGAGCAGGGGAGAGAGACCCAGTACTTC
TRBJ2-5,once,TRBD1,TRBV29-1,CSVGTGPQETQYF,TGCAGCGTTGGGACAGGGCCGCAAGAGACCCAGTACTTC
TRBJ2-1,NA,TRBD1,TRBV7-9,CASSLGTGYNEQFF,TGTGCCAGCAGCTTAGGGACAGGGTACAATGAGCAGTTCTTC
TRBJ2-1,NA,NA,TRBV7-2,CASSLEARGLGEQFF,TGTGCCAGCAGCTTAGAGGCCAGGGGATTGGGTGAGCAGTTCTTC
TRBJ2-2,NA,TRBD1,TRBV18,CASSPERGRRTGELFF,TGTGCCAGCTCACCCGAGAGGGGGCGACGCACCGGGGAGCTGTTTTTT
TRBJ2-2,NA,NA,TRBV7-6,CASSLEFPGHLNTGELFF,TGTGCCAGCAGCTTAGAGTTTCCGGGACACCTGAACACCGGGGAGCTGTTTTTT
TRBJ2-1,NA,NA,TRBV9,CASSVDPETYNEQFF,TGTGCCAGCAGCGTAGATCCGGAGACCTACAATGAGCAGTTCTTC
TRBJ2-1,NA,NA,TRBV2,CASSDTGGDPYNEQFF,TGTGCCAGCAGTGACACCGGGGGAGACCCCTACAATGAGCAGTTCTTC
TRBJ1-6,NA,NA,TRBV7-3,CASSLSPTNNSPLHF,TGTGCCAGCAGCTTATCTCCGACTAACAATTCACCCCTCCACTTT
TRBJ1-6,NA,NA,TRBV9,CASSVAAGLPRAPLHF,TGTGCCAGCAGCGTAGCTGCGGGGCTCCCCCGGGCACCCCTCCACTTT
TRBJ2-2,NA,TRBD1,TRBV24-1,CATSATGGTGELFF,TGTGCCACCAGTGCGACAGGGGGAACCGGGGAGCTGTTTTTT
TRBJ2-7,NA,TRBD2,TRBV28,CATLSGGGIYEQYF,TGTGCCACCCTCAGCGGGGGGGGGATATACGAGCAGTACTTC
TRBJ1-6,NA,NA,TRBV7-2,CASSLAPPGSSYNSPLHF,TGTGCCAGCAGCTTAGCCCCGCCGGGTAGCTCCTATAATTCACCCCTCCACTTT
TRBJ1-1,NA,TRBD1,TRBV25-1,CASIRSTGERTEAFF,TGTGCCAGCATCAGATCGACAGGGGAGCGCACTGAAGCTTTCTTT
TRBJ1-1,NA,NA,TRBV2,CASSEGGYNTEAFF,TGTGCCAGCAGTGAGGGAGGGTACAACACTGAAGCTTTCTTT
TRBJ1-2,few,NA,TRBV12-3/TRBV12-4,CASSPVGGRGYTF,TGTGCCAGCAGTCCGGTGGGGGGGCGGGGCTACACCTTC
TRBJ1-3,NA,NA,TRBV28,CASRIGTRGGSGNTIYF,TGTGCCAGCAGGATAGGGACGCGGGGGGGGTCTGGAAACACCATATATTTT
TRBJ2-5,NA,TRBD2,TRBV7-9,CASSLMLAGPQYF,TGTGCCAGCAGCTTAATGCTAGCGGGTCCCCAGTACTTC
TRBJ1-3,NA,NA,TRBV15,CATRSLRGAGNTIYF,TGTGCCACCAGGAGCCTCCGGGGGGCTGGAAACACCATATATTTT